This T cell receptor beta chain was sequenced for a study of response to subunit inactivated influenza vaccine. Broader study findings: The authors suggested that every seasonal influenza vaccination recruits few new T cells.

On this clonotype: Antigen unknown.

J was trimmed by 3 bases and V by 0 bases; bases with no gene match: 13. The germline V gene has CDR1 LGHDT and CDR2 YNNKEL (reference sequence). The CDR3 totals 19 residues. TCRdb reprocessed the RT-PCR reads via MiXCR and lists one record per CDR3 protein. This table holds about 180,000 distinct CDR3 sequences, over 8.5% found once. The TCR comes from a man aged 45 to 75 who received an inactivated influenza vaccine. This chain links TRBV3-1 with TRBJ2-2; 7 bases are a match to TRBD2. Source: CD8+ T cells sorted from PBMCs, taken around 25 months after vaccination. Here the CDR3 DNA reads TGTGCCAGCAGCCAAGAGGCCCTAGGGGAGGGACGCTACACCGGGGAGCTGTTTTTT. Translation: CASSQEALGEGRYTGELFF.